This is a list of T cell receptor beta chains from one sample in a study of T cells of healthy individuals. TCRdb recomputed calls from the 5' RACE reads with MiXCR, one row per CDR3 protein. This repertoire shows 75,000 to 95,000 distinct CDR3 sequences, roughly 5% found once; its top ten account for roughly 7.5%. These receptors were obtained from a female donor in good health. The CDR3 runs from the conserved cysteine through the conserved F or W. D genes are given only for firm matches. Some rows mark clone size as missing; the rest say once, few, many or name a class of expanded clone.

j_call	clone_size	v_call	d_call	cdr3_nt	cdr3_aa
TRBJ2-5	many	TRBV4-2	TRBD2	TGTGCCAGCAGCCAAGAACTAAGTCTAGCGGGAGGGGGACAAGAGACCCAGTACTTC	CASSQELSLAGGGQETQYF
TRBJ2-4	many	TRBV14	-	TGTGCCAGCAGCCAAGGGGACCCCAGGTTGAAAAACATTCAGTACTTC	CASSQGDPRLKNIQYF
TRBJ1-1	many	TRBV20-1	-	TGCAGTGCTAGATCGAACAGGGTAAACACTGAAGCTTTCTTT	CSARSNRVNTEAFF
TRBJ2-7	many	TRBV7-2	TRBD1	TGTGCCAGCAGCTCGCAACAGGGGAACGAGCAGTACTTC	CASSSQQGNEQYF
TRBJ1-2	-	TRBV20-1	-	TGCATTATTTTGGGCCAGGGAGGCTACACCTTC	CIILGQGGYTF
TRBJ2-7	many	TRBV7-2	-	TGTGCCAGCAGCTTATTTCAGGGCGGGCAGCAGTACTTC	CASSLFQGGQQYF
TRBJ2-5	many	TRBV19	-	TGTGCCAGTAGTGGCCTGAGTGGGGGCCGAGAGACCCAGTACTTC	CASSGLSGGRETQYF
TRBJ1-6	-	TRBV27	-	TGTGCCAGCAGTCCCTCTGGGACCGAGAATTCACCCCTCCACTTT	CASSPSGTENSPLHF
TRBJ2-7	many	TRBV6-1	-	TGTGCCAGCAGTGACGGCTACGAGCAGTACTTC	CASSDGYEQYF
TRBJ2-1	many	TRBV7-2	TRBD2	TGTGCCAGCAGCCTGGGACTAGCGGGAGTGAATGAGCAGTTCTTC	CASSLGLAGVNEQFF
TRBJ2-1	many	TRBV7-9	-	TGTGCCAGCAGCTTGTTCGGGGGCGCGGGGGTTACCAATGAGCAGTTCTTC	CASSLFGGAGVTNEQFF
TRBJ2-3	few	TRBV11-2	-	TGTGCCAGCAGCTTAGACATACAATGGGCCGCAGATACGCAGTATTTT	CASSLDIQWAADTQYF
TRBJ1-2	few	TRBV28	TRBD1	TGTGCCAGCAGGTCACAGGGGGCCAATGGCTACACCTTC	CASRSQGANGYTF
TRBJ2-3	many	TRBV29-1	-	TGCAGCGTTGGGGGTCGATTTGGTGATACGCAGTATTTT	CSVGGRFGDTQYF
TRBJ2-1	many	TRBV14	-	TGTGCCAGCAGCCAAGAAGTCGGTCGGTACAATGAGCAGTTCTTC	CASSQEVGRYNEQFF
TRBJ2-3	many	TRBV29-1	-	TGCAGCGCCGAAGATGGGACAATGAGCACAGATACGCAGTATTTT	CSAEDGTMSTDTQYF
TRBJ1-6	-	TRBV20-1	-	TGCAGTGCTAGACTCCCGGACACATACGTGGATTCACCCCTCCACTTT	CSARLPDTYVDSPLHF
TRBJ1-3	-	TRBV18	-	TGTGCCAGCTCACCAGACCTGCCGGGAAACACCATATATTTT	CASSPDLPGNTIYF
TRBJ2-3	many	TRBV2	-	TGTGCCAGCAGTGCGGGGCCTAGGGGCACAGATACGCAGTATTTT	CASSAGPRGTDTQYF
TRBJ2-6	many	TRBV7-9	TRBD2	TGTGCCAGCCGGGGACTAGCGGGATCTGAAATTTCCTCTGGGGCCAACGTCCTGACTTTC	CASRGLAGSEISSGANVLTF
TRBJ1-2	many	TRBV4-2	TRBD1	TGTGCCAGCAGCCCTCCAGTAGTACAGGGGAATGGCTACACCTTC	CASSPPVVQGNGYTF
TRBJ2-3	many	TRBV6-5	-	TGTGCCAGCAGTCAACAGGGCCGCACAGATACGCAGTATTTT	CASSQQGRTDTQYF
TRBJ1-2	many	TRBV6-2/TRBV6-3	TRBD1	TGTGCCAGCAGCGGGACAGGGAGGAGACCCTATGGCTACACCTTC	CASSGTGRRPYGYTF
TRBJ2-1	few	TRBV4-3	TRBD2	TGCGCCAGCAGCCAAGATTTAGGGGAGGGTGACAATGAGCAGTTCTTC	CASSQDLGEGDNEQFF
TRBJ2-7	many	TRBV7-9	TRBD1	TGTGCCAGCACCACCGGGACAGGGGTCTACGAGCAGTACTTC	CASTTGTGVYEQYF
TRBJ1-1	many	TRBV30	-	TGTGCCTGGAGCCCTCAGAACACTGAAGCTTTCTTT	CAWSPQNTEAFF
TRBJ1-1	many	TRBV6-2/TRBV6-3	-	TGTGCCAGCAGCACCCGCCTAAGCCAAATCCCTGAAGCTTTCTTT	CASSTRLSQIPEAFF
TRBJ2-7	many	TRBV4-1	-	TGCGCCAGCAGCCAAGATTGGTCCTCACCCTACGAGCAGTACTTC	CASSQDWSSPYEQYF
TRBJ2-7	many	TRBV7-9	-	TGTGCCAGCAGCTCAGGGAACTTCTACGAGCAGTACTTC	CASSSGNFYEQYF
TRBJ1-5	-	TRBV19	-	TGTGCCAGTTCTATGATAAGCAATCAGCCCCAGCATTTT	CASSMISNQPQHF
TRBJ1-1	few	TRBV7-2	TRBD1	TGTGCCAGCAAAAAAACAGGGGACGAAGCTTTCTTT	CASKKTGDEAFF
TRBJ1-2	-	TRBV30	-	TGTGCCTGGAGCGGCGGGAGGGGAGGATTGAAAGGCTACACCTTC	CAWSGGRGGLKGYTF
TRBJ2-4	few	TRBV27	TRBD1	TGTGCCAGCAGGGGGGACAGGGATCTAGCCAAAAACATTCAGTACTTC	CASRGDRDLAKNIQYF
TRBJ2-3	many	TRBV10-3	TRBD2	TGTGCCATCAGTGACTGGGCGGGAGGGGGCCCAGATACGCAGTATTTT	CAISDWAGGGPDTQYF
TRBJ1-1	-	TRBV6-2/TRBV6-3	-	TGTGCCAGCGGAAGACAGTTTCGCACTGAAGCTTTCTTT	CASGRQFRTEAFF
TRBJ2-1	many	TRBV7-3	-	TGTGCCAGCAGCTTAAGAGGTTGGGGGAGCAAGATTCTAGACTACAATGAGCAGTTCTTC	CASSLRGWGSKILDYNEQFF
TRBJ2-1	many	TRBV12-5	TRBD2	TGTGCTAGTGTCCCAGCGGGAGTGGGCTACAATGAGCAGTTCTTC	CASVPAGVGYNEQFF
TRBJ2-1	many	TRBV27	TRBD2	TGTGCCAGCAGTTTATACACTAGCGGGAGGACCAATGAGCAGTTCTTC	CASSLYTSGRTNEQFF